This T cell receptor beta chain was captured by sequencing in a study of blood T cell repertoires in COVID-19. The V gene end was trimmed by 2 bases and the J gene end by 4 bases; junction bases not matched to a gene: 9. Germline V lookup: CDR1 SGHNT, CDR2 YYREEE (reference sequence). The CDR3 has 18 amino acids. Generated by immunoSEQ multiplex PCR, the TCRdb table keeps only in-frame clones and is missing some. The repertoire holds about 370,000 clones, with approximately 87% as singletons. This sequence originates from a woman under 40 with COVID-19, enrolled during active disease. This chain links TRBV5-4 with TRBJ2-3, with 14 bases lining up with TRBD2. Input material: peripheral blood. The CDR3, as DNA: TGTGCCAGCAGCTTAGAACTCCCGGGACTAGCGGGAGCAGATACGCAGTATTTT. It yields the protein CASSLELPGLAGADTQYF.